This T cell receptor (beta chain) was captured in a study of blood T cell repertoires in COVID-19. Trimming shortened V by 3 bases and J by 0 bases, and 11 bases separated the two germline ends. The CDR3 extends over 15 amino acids. Per germline, CDR1 MGHDK and CDR2 SYGVNS. TCRdb's copy holds only in-frame clones and misses some; the assay was immunoSEQ multiplex PCR. The data contain 310,000 or so clones, around 90% of them singletons. This clone was seen more than once but under ten times. This receptor was obtained from a man between 18 and 29 years old who had recovered from COVID-19. This chain uses TRBV25-1 with TRBJ1-2; no clear D gene. The sequenced sample was peripheral blood. This CDR3 reads CASSEGALANYGYTF. DNA for the CDR3: TGTGCCAGCAGTGAGGGAGCGTTAGCTAACTATGGCTACACCTTC.